This section outlines one T cell receptor beta chain sequence together with its context. The record originates from a study of blood T cell repertoires in COVID-19. Per the study methods: Nucleated cell counts were estimated from reference gene primer amplification. Data came from immunoSEQ multiplex PCR; TCRdb stores just in-frame clones and leaves some out. The V and J calls and clone size are taken from that table; D and trimming were inferred from the DNA. The sample holds around 260,000 clones; roughly 86% are singletons and the top ten take 2.3%. The source is a woman between 50 and 59 years old with acute or convalescent COVID-19. The sample comprised peripheral blood.

As DNA, the CDR3 is TGTGCCAGCAGCCGGGACAGGGGAGGCAATGAGCAGTTCTTC. This sequence encodes CASSRDRGGNEQFF. The chain has TRBV6-4 and TRBJ2-1; 10 nucleotides match TRBD1. Germline loops: CDR1 MRHNA, CDR2 SNTAGT. CDR3 length equals 14 residues. J gave up 6 bases and V 6 bases, and 5 bases lay outside the gene matches.